This T cell receptor (beta chain) is drawn from a study of cytomegalovirus exposure and HLA in healthy donors. Study observations and caveats: Available immune exposure information was restricted to CMV serostatus only.

Both 60 Vbeta primers and 13 Jbeta primers went into the PCR. Method: immunoSEQ multiplex PCR; TCRdb's copy keeps in-frame clones and lacks some. The profile covers about 140,000 clones, with about three fifths appearing a single time and approximately 1.7% taken by the ten largest. Notes on this clone: The antigen is not known.

The source material was PBMCs. This TCR was recovered from a male donor in good health and CMV-seronegative.

The CDR3 sequence: CASSAGSQPQHF. For the CDR3, the DNA is TGTGCCAGCAGTGCGGGTAGTCAGCCCCAGCATTTT. This chain connects TRBV6-5 to TRBJ1-5; D remains unclear. CDR3 length equals 12 residues. Trimming shortened V by 5 bases and J by 6 bases, and 8 bases separated the two germline ends. Germline V gene lookup returns CDR1 MNHEY and CDR2 SVGAGI.